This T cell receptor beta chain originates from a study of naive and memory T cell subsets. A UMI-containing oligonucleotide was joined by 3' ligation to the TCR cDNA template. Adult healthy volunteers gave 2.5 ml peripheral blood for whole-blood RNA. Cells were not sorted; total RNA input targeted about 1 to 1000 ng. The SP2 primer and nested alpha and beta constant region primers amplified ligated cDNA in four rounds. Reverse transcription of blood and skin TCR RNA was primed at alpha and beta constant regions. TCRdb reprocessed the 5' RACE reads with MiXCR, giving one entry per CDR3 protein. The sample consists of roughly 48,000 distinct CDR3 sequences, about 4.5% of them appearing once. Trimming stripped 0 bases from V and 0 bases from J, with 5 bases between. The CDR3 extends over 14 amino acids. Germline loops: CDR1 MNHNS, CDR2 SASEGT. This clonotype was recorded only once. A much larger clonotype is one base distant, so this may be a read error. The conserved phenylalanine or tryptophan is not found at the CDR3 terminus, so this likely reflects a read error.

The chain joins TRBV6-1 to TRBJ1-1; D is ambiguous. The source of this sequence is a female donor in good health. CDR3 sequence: CASSEALLNTEAFL. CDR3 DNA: TGTGCCAGCAGTGAAGCGCTTCTGAACACTGAAGCTTTCCTT.